The clone carrying this T cell receptor beta chain was counted ten times or more. TCRdb reanalysed the 5' RACE reads using MiXCR and keeps one entry per CDR3 protein. Found here are some 27,000 distinct CDR3 sequences, just over 6.5% of them singletons; the top ten hold 9%. The data originate from a study of neurological immune-mediated disorders. Germline V gene lookup returns CDR1 MNHEY and CDR2 SVGEGT. V was trimmed by 1 base and J by 8 bases, leaving 9 bases between them. This CDR3 spans 13 amino acids. The chain joins TRBV6-2 or TRBV6-3 to TRBJ2-1, with unresolved D. The receptor comes from a woman between 50 and 59 years old in good health. The sequenced material came from PBMCs. The CDR3 nucleotides read TGTGCCAGCAGTTACTTGAAGAATGATGAGCAGTTCTTC. Amino acids: CASSYLKNDEQFF.